The following is a T cell receptor (beta chain) sequence with its context. Its target antigen remains unknown. Nothing much larger sits one base from this clone, and base qualities are not available. The intended sense of this specimen's time point label: week 5, during vaccination. A 20-mer mutant IDH1 peptide at 300 micrograms in Montanide made up each vaccine dose, which was injected subcutaneously together with topical imiquimod. Donors had newly diagnosed WHO grade 3 or 4 IDH1-mutant astrocytomas with loss of nuclear ATRX. The samples were drawn from NOA16, a multicentre, single-arm, open-label phase I trial in Germany that tested a mutant IDH1 peptide vaccine in humans for the first time. The DNeasy Blood and Tissue Kit was used to extract genomic DNA from EDTA blood for TCRB sequencing. The germline V gene (reference sequence) yields LNHDA for CDR1 and SQIVND for CDR2. Trimming removed 4 bases from V and 3 bases from J; the gene matches leave 10 bases unexplained. From cysteine to phenylalanine, the CDR3 is 16 amino acids long. Only CDR3 DNA is held: 48 bases, read in frame from base 1.

The data stem from a study of a mutant IDH1 vaccine in newly diagnosed glioma (dated by TCRdb to 2020 to 2023). Background for the entire study: Patients received eight vaccinations in weeks 1, 3, 5, 7, 11, 15, 19 and 23, corresponding to visits V03 through V10. Vaccination started 4-6 weeks after radiotherapy alone, or was given together with temozolomide cycles in the groups whose treatment included chemotherapy. Of the roughly 32 patients who were treated, about 62% were male and roughly 38% were female, and the mean age was about 40 years. Prior to enrollment, standard therapy consisting of radiotherapy alone, temozolomide alone, or radiochemotherapy with temozolomide had been administered to patients, with the combination being received by most patients. Peripheral blood samples were drawn at six visits, namely V03 (baseline), V05, V07, V10, V12 and V13. For exploratory analyses, 25 to 30 treated patients had longitudinal TCRB deep sequencing done wherever samples were available. The investigation overall reported the following: Availability determined which PBMC samples were chosen for TCRB deep sequencing. According to the authors, sample limitations meant that analyses of patient blood samples could not be reproduced. Pseudoprogression seemed to be unrelated to changes in the top peripheral T cell clonotypes found by TCRB sequencing. Immune responses induced by the vaccine were seen in more than 85% of patients across multiple MHC alleles.

The receptor library was made with the immunoSEQ multiplex PCR assay. Following the manufacturer's protocol, the hsTCRB Kit was used to amplify rearranged TCR beta chain sequences. TCRB libraries were sequenced on an Illumina MiSeq. Regarding the original processing steps: The proprietary platform of the kit vendor was used for demultiplexing, trimming and gene mapping. Imported from immuneACCESS, the table was reduced by TCRdb to in-frame sequences with V and J called. These copies leave out some clones; in studies compared against another copy, an unresolved V gene accounts for under half, and the cause of the remainder is not known. V and J calls and clone size come straight from that table; D and trimming were deduced from the DNA. Counted in this sample were around 52,000 clones; 85% to 90% of them appeared once. The top ten clonotypes cover roughly 4.8% of the sample.

The chain joins TRBV19 to TRBJ2-7, with 9 bases in between that match TRBD2. This receptor was identified in a woman between 40 and 55 years old with glioma. Sequenced here: PBMCs, sampled from a glioma patient whose treatment included an IDH1 peptide vaccine. At the DNA level, the sequence is TGTGCCAGTAGTAAGAAATCTAGCGGGGTTGGCTACGAGCAGTACTTC. It translates as CASSKKSSGVGYEQYF.